The 3 T cell receptor beta chains presented below share a single source sample, sequenced in a study of CD8 T cells in ankylosing spondylitis. Regarding the study as a whole: One TCR beta motif, made up of seven to nine highly homologous variants, appeared characteristic of ankylosing spondylitis blood.

Each CDR3 protein is one row after TCRdb ran MiXCR on the 5' RACE reads. The sample includes roughly 470,000 distinct CDR3 sequences, 25% to 30% of them seen just once. These receptors have no known antigen. Source material: blood, either unsorted or a sorted T cell fraction (not recorded which). The source is a male donor with ankylosing spondylitis.

The J gene is TRBJ1-5, the V gene TRBV19, with 7 bases that match TRBD1. Germline-derived CDR1 and CDR2 are LNHDA and SQIVND (reference sequence). The CDR3 extends over 15 amino acids. V was clipped by 8 bases and J by 4 bases; unmatched bases: 11. The CDR3 DNA is TGTGCCAGTCGACGCGGGGGACAGACAAATCAGCCCCAGCATTTT. It yields the protein CASRRGGQTNQPQHF. Full variable domain (remainder filled in from reference TRBV19 and TRBJ1-5): DGGITQSPKYLFRKEGQNVTLSCEQNLNHDAMYWYRQDPGQGLRLIYYSQIVNDFQKGDIAEGYSVSREKKESFPLTVTSAQKNPTAFYLCASRRGGQTNQPQHFGDGTRLSIL.

The chain has TRBV11-2 and TRBJ1-2; 7 bases match TRBD1. Looked up from germline, CDR1 is SGHAT and CDR2 is FQNNGV. The CDR3 totals 14 residues. V dropped 3 bases and J dropped 7; count of bases not matched to a gene: 8. As DNA, the CDR3 is TGTGCCAGCAGCTTTACAGGGGAGCGGGGTGGCTACACCTTC. Its translation: CASSFTGERGGYTF.

This clonotype occurred a few times. The gene calls are TRBV11-2 and TRBJ2-1; TRBD2 matches at 14 bases. The CDR3 has 15 amino acids. The ends lost 6 bases at V and 11 bases at J; junction bases unmatched: 9. Per the germline V gene, CDR1 is SGHAT and CDR2 is FQNNGV. The CDR3 reads CASRPSGLAGVQQFF. The CDR3 DNA reads TGTGCCAGCAGACCCTCGGGACTAGCGGGAGTCCAGCAGTTCTTC.